The 30 T cell receptor beta chains below come from one sample, sequenced in a study of blood T cells in healthy people across ages. It was with a sample-barcoded 5' primer and a J-beta primer mix that a second PCR of roughly 6 to 11 cycles was run. A single record per CDR3 protein comes from TCRdb applying MiXCR to the 5' RACE reads. The table includes roughly 800,000 distinct CDR3 sequences, 58% detected once. The sample comprised blood. These receptors were collected from a young man in good health.

The chain has TRBV7-2 and TRBJ2-5, with TRBD2 identical over 7 bases. There are 15 residues in the CDR3. Germline V gives CDR1 SGHTA, CDR2 FQGNSA. V lost 5 bases, J lost 11 bases, and 17 bases stayed unmatched. CDR3 nucleotides: TGTGCCAGCAGCCTTAAATTTTCGCCCGGGGGAGGGCAGTACTTC. This translates into CASSLKFSPGGGQYF.

This clonotype was observed once. The CDR3 bases are TGTGCCAGCAGCCCCGTAGGGACAGGAGGTGGCTACACCTTC. It codes for CASSPVGTGGGYTF. The chain employs TRBV7-9 and TRBJ1-2; 8 bases match TRBD1. The germline V gene encodes CDR1 SEHNR and CDR2 FQNEAQ (reference sequence). Trimming cost V 5 bases and J 7 bases; bases outside gene matches: 9. The CDR3 sequence is 14 residues long.

The chain carries TRBV9 and TRBJ2-5; a possible D gene is TRBD1 (6 bases). The CDR3 extends over 14 amino acids. Deletions cut 0 bases from V and 4 bases from J, with 10 bases between. Germline values: CDR1 SGDLS, CDR2 YYNGEE. Here the CDR3 DNA reads TGTGCCAGCAGCGTAGATACAGGGTCAGAGACCCAGTACTTC. Its translation: CASSVDTGSETQYF.

In DNA form, the CDR3 reads TGTGCCAGCAGTCCTGGACTAGCGGGAGGACGGGGGTATAACACCGGGGAGCTGTTTTTT. Encoded protein: CASSPGLAGGRGYNTGELFF. V is TRBV6-1 and J is TRBJ2-2, with TRBD2 matching 14 bases. Germline V gene lookup returns CDR1 MNHNS and CDR2 SASEGT. This CDR3 is built from 20 residues. V lost 5 bases to trimming and J lost 2 bases; unmatched junction nucleotides: 13.

DNA of the CDR3: TGTGCCACCAGCAGAGCGTGGGGTCCCTATACGCAGTATTTT. This codes for CATSRAWGPYTQYF. The chain links TRBV15 to TRBJ2-3; D unclear. Per germline, CDR1 LNHNV and CDR2 YYDKDF (reference sequence). Trimming pared 1 base from V and 7 bases from J, leaving 12 bases between. The CDR3 extends over 14 amino acids.

The rearrangement joins TRBV6-6 to TRBJ1-6, with D perhaps TRBD1 (6 bases). Trimming cost V 5 bases and J 8 bases, with 19 bases left between them. The CDR3 contains 16 residues. Germline V CDR1 and CDR2: MNHNY, SVGAGI (reference sequence). The CDR3 DNA sequence: TGTGCCAGCAGTCCCTCGGGGGGGCTGTCTGATTCACCCCTCCACTTT. It specifies CASSPSGGLSDSPLHF.

In this sample, this clonotype turned up many times. The chain employs TRBV20-1 and TRBJ1-6; D not certain. The germline CDR1 and CDR2 sequences are DFQATT and SNEGSKA (reference sequence). There are 14 residues in the CDR3. V shed 0 bases and J shed 5 bases, with 8 bases lying between them. The CDR3 here is CSAREGVDNSPLHF. CDR3 bases: TGCAGTGCTAGAGAGGGAGTCGATAATTCACCCCTCCACTTT.

This chain uses TRBV3-1 with TRBJ2-5; D gene ambiguous. Germline V CDR1 and CDR2: LGHDT, YNNKEL (reference sequence). Between the trimmed V and J ends, which lost 5 bases and 5 bases, there was a span of 6 bases. The CDR3 consists of 11 residues. The CDR3 protein is CASSIPETQYF. DNA of the CDR3: TGTGCCAGCAGCATTCCGGAGACCCAGTACTTC.

The chain is built from TRBV4-2 and TRBJ2-2; 15 bases are a match to TRBD2. V lost 1 base and J lost 7; bases outside the gene matches: 4. There are 17 residues in the CDR3. The germline CDR1 and CDR2 sequences are LGHNA and YNFKEQ. This CDR3 is CASSQGGTSGGYGELFF. The CDR3 DNA follows: TGTGCCAGCAGCCAAGGTGGGACTAGCGGGGGGTACGGGGAGCTGTTTTTT.

This clonotype was observed a single time. The rearrangement joins TRBV2 to TRBJ2-7; tentatively, D is TRBD1 (5 bases). Germline V gene sequence: CDR1 SNHLY, CDR2 FYNNEI. The CDR3 has 15 residues. The germline V and J ends were trimmed by 3 bases and 1 base, with 13 bases remaining between them. Written as DNA, the CDR3 is TGTGCCAGCAGTGAGGGGCTAGATGTTTCCTACGAGCAGTACTTC. It is translated as CASSEGLDVSYEQYF.

CDR3 in amino acids: CSARLDRGFYGYTF. In DNA form, the CDR3 reads TGCAGTGCTAGGCTAGACAGGGGGTTCTATGGCTACACCTTC. V usage is TRBV20-1 and J usage is TRBJ1-2, with 9 bases identical to TRBD1. The J segment lost 4 bases and the V segment lost 3 bases, leaving 6 bases of the junction unmatched. The CDR3 sequence is 14 residues long. Germline CDR1 and CDR2: DFQATT and SNEGSKA (reference sequence).

The chain uses TRBV7-2 and TRBJ1-6; 7 positions match TRBD1. This CDR3 has 14 amino acids. V was clipped by 5 bases and J by 7 bases; unmatched bases: 5. The V gene's germline CDR1 is SGHTA and CDR2 FQGNSA. CDR3 region: CASSTTGDNSPLHF. The CDR3 region has the DNA TGTGCCAGCAGCACCACAGGGGACAATTCACCCCTCCACTTT.

This rearrangement joins TRBV6-5 to TRBJ1-1, with a tentative D call TRBD1 (6 bases). Trimming removed 2 bases at V and 6 bases at J, with 16 bases between. Germline assignment: CDR1 MNHEY and CDR2 SVGAGI. The CDR3 is 15 residues long. The CDR3 DNA reads TGTGCCAGCAGTTACAGGGGGAGGGCCGCACCTGAAGCTTTCTTT. Translation: CASSYRGRAAPEAFF.

This CDR3 is CASSTRTSGTSTDTQYF. The DNA of the CDR3 is TGTGCCAGCTCAACCCGGACTAGCGGAACTAGCACAGATACGCAGTATTTT. This chain connects TRBV18 to TRBJ2-3, with 10 nucleotides matching TRBD2. In germline, CDR1 is KGHSH, CDR2 LQKENI. This CDR3 contains 17 residues. The V segment lost 5 bases and the J segment 0 bases; nucleotides outside the gene matches: 8.

A few counts support this clonotype. The rearrangement uses TRBV7-2 and TRBJ2-3, with 10 bases identical to TRBD2. CDR1 SGHTA and CDR2 FQGNSA come from the germline V gene. CDR3 size: 14 residues. V gave up 5 bases and J gave up 3 bases; unmatched junction bases: 2. The CDR3 nucleotides are TGTGCCAGCAGCGTACTAGCGGGGACAGATACGCAGTATTTT. Amino acids: CASSVLAGTDTQYF.

In its sample, this clonotype was seen a few times. CDR3 in DNA: TGTGCCAGCTCCCTCGGGGGCTTTAAAGAGACCCAGTACTTC. It yields the protein CASSLGGFKETQYF. The chain recombines TRBV6-1 with TRBJ2-5; the D call may be TRBD1 or TRBD2 (6 bases each). This CDR3 region has 14 residues. Between the trimmed V and J ends, which lost 8 bases and 3 bases, there was a span of 16 bases. Germline V gene lookup returns CDR1 MNHNS and CDR2 SASEGT.

Notes on this clonotype: A read error may be the cause here, since a much bigger clone is one base away. The rearrangement uses TRBV5-1 and TRBJ1-2; D is possibly TRBD1 (5 bases). The germline CDR1 and CDR2 sequences are SGHRS and YFSETQ. Deletions cut 4 bases from V and 7 bases from J, with 17 bases between. This CDR3 is 14 amino acids long. The CDR3 nucleotides are TGCGCCAGCAGCCCCGAACAGGACCCAGGTGGCTACACCTTC. Translated: CASSPEQDPGGYTF. The full variable domain, in which reference TRBV5-1 and TRBJ1-2 provide the parts outside the CDR3, is KAGVTQTPRYLIKTRGQQVTLSCSPISGHRSVSWYQQTPGQGLQFLFEYFSETQRNKGNFPGRFSGRQFSNSRSEMNVSTLELGDSALYLCASSPEQDPGGYTFGSGTRLTVV.

This clonotype was found once. The rearrangement joins TRBV5-1 to TRBJ1-2; D might be TRBD1 (5 bases). Germline CDR1 is SGHRS and CDR2 is YFSETQ. The V end was cut by 4 bases, the J end by 2 bases, with 15 bases between. The CDR3 is 15 amino acids. The DNA of the CDR3 is TGCGCCAGCAGCCCGGGGGGGAGCGACAACTATGGCTACACCTTC. It translates to CASSPGGSDNYGYTF.

The rearrangement uses TRBV7-9 and TRBJ2-5; D remains unclear. Germline CDR1 is SEHNR and CDR2 is FQNEAQ (reference sequence). This CDR3 has 15 residues. The V end lost 2 bases, the J end lost 11 bases, and 21 bases lay between the germline ends. DNA of the CDR3: TGTGCCAGCAGCTTAATCGCTCAGCCCCTTAATGAGCAGTACTTC. This gives the protein CASSLIAQPLNEQYF.

In its sample, this clonotype was seen many times. The V call is TRBV5-1, the J call TRBJ2-1; 12 nucleotides agree with TRBD2. Germline V CDR1 and CDR2: SGHRS, YFSETQ. The CDR3 length is 16 residues. The ends lost 4 bases at V and 9 bases at J; junction bases unmatched: 11. CDR3 amino acids: CASSPYSSGRAGEQFF. The DNA for the CDR3 is TGCGCCAGCAGCCCTTATTCTAGCGGGAGGGCCGGTGAGCAGTTCTTC.

V is TRBV2 and J is TRBJ2-5; a weak D match, TRBD2 (6 bases). Trimming removed 3 bases from V and 3 bases from J, with 8 bases in between. CDR3 length equals 13 residues. CDR1 is SNHLY, CDR2 FYNNEI, per germline. CDR3 in amino acids: CASSEIAEETQYF. The DNA for the CDR3 is TGTGCCAGCAGTGAGATAGCGGAAGAGACCCAGTACTTC.

This chain uses TRBV5-1 with TRBJ2-7; 9 bases align to TRBD2. With 0 bases clipped from V and 4 bases from J, the junction kept 5 bases outside the gene matches. Germline lookup yields CDR1 SGHRS and CDR2 YFSETQ. The CDR3 loop spans 15 amino acids. The CDR3 reads CASSLGDSGRYEQYF. CDR3 bases: TGCGCCAGCAGCTTGGGTGATAGCGGGAGATACGAGCAGTACTTC.

The V gene is TRBV29-1, the J gene TRBJ2-7; no clear D gene. V shed 0 bases and J shed 7 bases, with 10 bases lying between them. The V gene's germline CDR1 is SQVTM and CDR2 ANQGSEA. The CDR3 is 12 residues long. The CDR3 protein is CSVEDLTGEQYF. The CDR3 DNA is TGCAGCGTTGAAGATTTAACTGGAGAGCAGTACTTC.

V is TRBV20-1 and J is TRBJ2-2; TRBD1 agrees at 8 bases. Unmatched junction bases numbered 11, after V lost 1 base and J lost 4 bases. Germline V gene lookup returns CDR1 DFQATT and CDR2 SNEGSKA (reference sequence). CDR3 size: 17 residues. The CDR3 sequence is CSARGRDGTGFTGELFF. The CDR3 nucleotides read TGCAGTGCTAGAGGTCGCGACGGGACAGGCTTCACCGGGGAGCTGTTTTTT.

This chain links TRBV7-3 with TRBJ1-2, with no clear D. The CDR3 sequence is 12 residues long. CDR1 is SGHTA and CDR2 is FQGTGA in the germline V gene. V lost 2 bases, J lost 5 bases, and 6 bases lay in between. CDR3 loop: CASSLDEYGYTF. The CDR3 nucleotides are TGTGCCAGCAGCTTAGACGAATATGGCTACACCTTC. Using reference TRBV7-3 and TRBJ1-2 for the parts outside the CDR3, the full variable domain is GAGVSQTPSNKVTEKGKYVELRCDPISGHTALYWYRQSLGQGPEFLIYFQGTGAADDSGLPNDRFFAVRPEGSVSTLKIQRTERGDSAVYLCASSLDEYGYTFGSGTRLTVV.

CDR3 region: CAGPAAGESQETQYF. The CDR3 nucleotides read TGTGCCGGCCCAGCGGCGGGGGAGTCCCAAGAGACCCAGTACTTC. The V call is TRBV27, the J call TRBJ2-5; TRBD2 aligns across 7 bases. J was trimmed by 1 base and V by 11 bases; bases with no gene match: 13. Germline values: CDR1 MNHEY, CDR2 SMNVEV (reference sequence). The CDR3 consists of 15 residues.

This clonotype turned up a few times. CDR3 in DNA: TGTGCCAGCAGTTTTGTAGCGGGAGACCAGAACGAGCAGTACTTC. Encoded protein: CASSFVAGDQNEQYF. This chain uses TRBV27 with TRBJ2-7; the match to TRBD2 covers 9 bases. The CDR3 sequence is 15 residues long. V was clipped by 3 bases and J by 5 bases; unmatched bases: 8. The germline V gene has CDR1 MNHEY and CDR2 SMNVEV (reference sequence).

Only a few counts were recorded for this clonotype. The V call is TRBV19, the J call TRBJ2-1; 8 positions match TRBD2. The CDR3 totals 14 residues. V shed 4 bases, J shed 7 bases, and the junction held 6 bases outside the gene matches. Germline values: CDR1 LNHDA, CDR2 SQIVND (reference sequence). CDR3 loop: CASSKGLDGNEQFF. The CDR3 bases are TGTGCCAGTAGTAAGGGACTAGATGGGAATGAGCAGTTCTTC.

CDR3 region: CASSPLLDGTGELFF. DNA of the CDR3: TGTGCCAGCTCACCACTATTAGATGGAACCGGGGAGCTGTTTTTT. This rearrangement joins TRBV18 to TRBJ2-2, with no clear D. CDR3 length: 15 amino acids. Germline CDR1 KGHSH, CDR2 LQKENI. Trimming cost V 1 base and J 5 bases, with 11 bases left between them.

This sequence joins TRBV6-5 and TRBJ2-1; 12 bases agree with TRBD2. The CDR3 has 15 residues. The germline V gene has CDR1 MNHEY and CDR2 SVGAGI. Losses at the gene ends were 5 bases for V and 7 bases for J; bases not matched to a gene: 6. The CDR3 here is CASSKTSGSVNEQFF. DNA of the CDR3: TGTGCCAGCAGTAAGACTAGCGGGAGTGTGAATGAGCAGTTCTTC.